One sample yielded the 10 T cell receptor beta chains listed below, sequenced in a study of a mutant IDH1 vaccine in newly diagnosed glioma. Time point reported: week 35, safety follow-up. With topical imiquimod, each dose of the vaccine consisted of 300 ug of mutant IDH1 20-mer peptide. The method was immunoSEQ multiplex PCR; TCRdb's version includes in-frame clones alone and lacks a portion of them. The repertoire holds about 46,000 clones, with almost 95% as singletons. Antigens for these TCRs are unknown. The source material was PBMCs, sampled from a glioma patient whose treatment included an IDH1 peptide vaccine. The origin of the receptors is a man aged 50-59 years with glioma.

The V gene is TRBV6-6, the J gene TRBJ1-1; D is undetermined. Per the germline V gene, CDR1 is MNHNY and CDR2 is SVGAGI (reference sequence). The CDR3 consists of 14 residues. Trimming took off 0 bases at V and 8 bases at J, with 13 bases between the two ends. In nucleotides, the CDR3 is TGTGCCAGCAGTTACTCGAGAGTATATAACGAAGCTTTCTTT. Protein product: CASSYSRVYNEAFF.

The V call is TRBV7-8, the J call TRBJ1-1; D ambiguous. Germline V gene sequence: CDR1 SGHVS, CDR2 FQNEAQ. V was clipped by 3 bases and J by 1 base, with 9 bases between them. This CDR3 region has 14 residues. The CDR3 is CASSLSGGNTEAFF. CDR3 bases: TGTGCCAGCAGCTTGAGTGGTGGGAACACTGAAGCTTTCTTT.

V and J are TRBV5-1 and TRBJ2-2; TRBD2 might be the D (5 bases). CDR1 SGHRS and CDR2 YFSETQ come from the germline V gene. CDR3 size: 15 residues. With 0 bases removed from V and 1 base from J, the gap between germline ends came to 7 bases. The CDR3 coding sequence is TGCGCCAGCAGCTTGGTCGGGGAGAACACCGGGGAGCTGTTTTTT. Translating it yields CASSLVGENTGELFF.

The rearrangement links TRBV28 to TRBJ2-7; 7 nucleotides align to TRBD1. CDR3 length: 13 residues. Per the germline V gene, CDR1 is MDHEN and CDR2 is SYDVKM. The J segment lost 5 bases and the V segment lost 5 bases, leaving 6 bases of the junction unmatched. CDR3: CASSMDRLDEQYF. The CDR3 region has the DNA TGTGCCAGCAGTATGGACAGGCTGGACGAGCAGTACTTC.

This clone was found a few times. The V call is TRBV7-2, the J call TRBJ1-1; D ambiguous. The CDR3 contains 14 residues. Trimming shortened V by 0 bases and J by 4 bases, and 9 bases separated the two germline ends. Germline-derived CDR1 and CDR2 are SGHTA and FQGNSA. CDR3 in DNA: TGTGCCAGCAGCTTAGCGAACCGGGGCACTGAAGCTTTCTTT. Protein sequence: CASSLANRGTEAFF.

This chain links TRBV19 with TRBJ2-1; a possible D gene is TRBD2 (6 bases). In germline, CDR1 is LNHDA, CDR2 SQIVND (reference sequence). The CDR3 length is 18 residues. With 4 bases removed from V and 0 bases from J, the gap between germline ends came to 19 bases. CDR3 residues: CASSNPSFRAGSYNEQFF. CDR3 in DNA: TGTGCCAGTAGTAACCCCTCCTTTAGAGCGGGCTCCTACAATGAGCAGTTCTTC.

CDR3 region: CATSRDRGWQETQYF. The DNA for the CDR3 is TGTGCCACCAGCAGGGACAGGGGTTGGCAAGAGACCCAGTACTTC. V is TRBV15 and J is TRBJ2-5, with TRBD1 matching 9 bases. Germline trimming cut 3 bases from V and 2 bases from J; bases unmatched to any gene: 4. The germline gives CDR1 LNHNV, CDR2 YYDKDF (reference sequence). The CDR3 extends over 15 amino acids.

The rearrangement joins TRBV28 to TRBJ1-4; a possible D gene is TRBD1 (6 bases). The CDR3 consists of 15 residues. The V end was cut by 7 bases, the J end by 3 bases, with 15 bases between. Germline-derived CDR1 and CDR2 are MDHEN and SYDVKM. The DNA for the CDR3 is TGTGCCAGCATGGGGGCAGCGAAACCTAATGAAAAACTGTTTTTT. The encoded protein is CASMGAAKPNEKLFF.

The chain is built from TRBV5-4 and TRBJ1-4; 8 bases fit TRBD1. V lost 4 bases and J lost 2; bases outside the gene matches: 4. This CDR3 spans 15 amino acids. CDR1 is SGHNT and CDR2 is YYREEE in the germline V gene (reference sequence). CDR3 protein: CASSPTGGTNEKLFF. The CDR3, as DNA: TGTGCCAGCAGCCCAACAGGGGGGACTAATGAAAAACTGTTTTTT.

This rearrangement joins TRBV6-6 to TRBJ2-3; 10 nucleotides align to TRBD1. CDR3 length: 16 amino acids. V shed 5 bases and J 6 bases; nucleotides not matched to a gene: 11. Looked up from germline, CDR1 is MNHNY and CDR2 is SVGAGI (reference sequence). As DNA, the CDR3 is TGTGCCAGCAGTCCTGGACAGGGGGGAGGTTGGGATACGCAGTATTTT. It yields the protein CASSPGQGGGWDTQYF.